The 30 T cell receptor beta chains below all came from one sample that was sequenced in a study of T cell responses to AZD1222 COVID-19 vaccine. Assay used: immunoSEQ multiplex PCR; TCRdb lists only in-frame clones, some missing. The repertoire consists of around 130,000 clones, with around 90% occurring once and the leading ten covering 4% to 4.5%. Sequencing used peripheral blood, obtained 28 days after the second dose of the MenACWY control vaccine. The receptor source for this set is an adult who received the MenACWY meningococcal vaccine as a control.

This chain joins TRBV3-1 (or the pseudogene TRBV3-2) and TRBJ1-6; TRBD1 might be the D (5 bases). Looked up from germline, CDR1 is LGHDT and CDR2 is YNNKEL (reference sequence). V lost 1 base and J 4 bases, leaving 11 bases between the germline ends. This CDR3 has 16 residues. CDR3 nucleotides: TGTGCCAGCAGCCAAGGGGGCAGAGGATATAATTCACCCCTCCACTTT. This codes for CASSQGGRGYNSPLHF.

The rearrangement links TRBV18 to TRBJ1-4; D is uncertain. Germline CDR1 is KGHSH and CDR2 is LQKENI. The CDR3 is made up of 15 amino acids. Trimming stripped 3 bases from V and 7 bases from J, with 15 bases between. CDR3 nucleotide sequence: TGTGCCAGCTCACCTTACGCGGGGTCGGGTGAAAAACTGTTTTTT. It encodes CASSPYAGSGEKLFF.

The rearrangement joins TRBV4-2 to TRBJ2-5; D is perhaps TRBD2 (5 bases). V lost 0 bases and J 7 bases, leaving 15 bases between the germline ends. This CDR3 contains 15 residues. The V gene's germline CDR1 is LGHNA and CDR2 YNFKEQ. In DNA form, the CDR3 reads TGTGCCAGCAGCCAAGATGCGGGCCTTGTAGGGACCCAGTACTTC. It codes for CASSQDAGLVGTQYF.

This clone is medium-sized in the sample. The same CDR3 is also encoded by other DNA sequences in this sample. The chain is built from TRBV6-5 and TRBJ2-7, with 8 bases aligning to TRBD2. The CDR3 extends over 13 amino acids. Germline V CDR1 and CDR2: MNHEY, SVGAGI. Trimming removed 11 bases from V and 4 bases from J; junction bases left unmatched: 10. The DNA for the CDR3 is TGTGCCTCGAGGCAGCGGGAGTCTTACGAGCAGTACTTC. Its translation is CASRQRESYEQYF.

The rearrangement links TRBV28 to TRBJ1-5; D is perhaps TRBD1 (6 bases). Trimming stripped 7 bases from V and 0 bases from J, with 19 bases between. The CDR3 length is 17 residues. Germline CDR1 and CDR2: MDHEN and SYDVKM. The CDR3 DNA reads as TGTGCCAGCACCGCGAGGGGACAAGGATATAGCAATCAGCCCCAGCATTTT. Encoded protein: CASTARGQGYSNQPQHF.

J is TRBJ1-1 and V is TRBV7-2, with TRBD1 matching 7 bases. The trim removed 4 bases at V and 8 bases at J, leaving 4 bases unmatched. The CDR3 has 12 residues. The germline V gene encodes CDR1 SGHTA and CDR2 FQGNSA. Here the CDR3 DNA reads TGTGCCAGCAGCTCCCTACAGGGGGAAGCTTTCTTT. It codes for CASSSLQGEAFF.

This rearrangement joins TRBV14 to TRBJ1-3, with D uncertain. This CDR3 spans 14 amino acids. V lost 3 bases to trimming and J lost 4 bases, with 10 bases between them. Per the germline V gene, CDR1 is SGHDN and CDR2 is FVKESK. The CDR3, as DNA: TGTGCCAGCAGCCAGCATTTAAGAGGAAACACCATATATTTT. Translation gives CASSQHLRGNTIYF.

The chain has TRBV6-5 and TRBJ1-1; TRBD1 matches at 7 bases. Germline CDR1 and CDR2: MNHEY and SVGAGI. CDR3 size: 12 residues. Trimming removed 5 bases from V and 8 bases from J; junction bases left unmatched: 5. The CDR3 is CASSRQGLEAFF. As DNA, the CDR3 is TGTGCCAGCAGTCGACAGGGACTCGAAGCTTTCTTT.

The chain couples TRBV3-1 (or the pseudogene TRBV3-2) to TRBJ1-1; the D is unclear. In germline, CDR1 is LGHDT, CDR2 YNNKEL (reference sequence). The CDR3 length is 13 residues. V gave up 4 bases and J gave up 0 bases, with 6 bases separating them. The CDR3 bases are TGTGCCAGCAGCCTAAATATGAACACTGAAGCTTTCTTT. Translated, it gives CASSLNMNTEAFF.

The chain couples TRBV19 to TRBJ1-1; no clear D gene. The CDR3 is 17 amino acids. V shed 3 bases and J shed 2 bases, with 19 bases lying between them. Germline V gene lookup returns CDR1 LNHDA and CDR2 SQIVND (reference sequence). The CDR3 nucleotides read TGTGCCAGTAGTATGGCCGCAGTATACCTGCTCAACACTGAAGCTTTCTTT. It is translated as CASSMAAVYLLNTEAFF.

The CDR3 here is CASSQQGGYNSPLHF. DNA for the CDR3: TGTGCCAGCAGCCAACAGGGCGGGTATAATTCACCCCTCCACTTT. V is TRBV3-1 (or the pseudogene TRBV3-2) and J is TRBJ1-6; a weak D match, TRBD1 (5 bases). Germline CDR1 LGHDT, CDR2 YNNKEL (reference sequence). The CDR3 sequence is 15 residues long. With 2 bases removed from V and 4 bases from J, the gap between germline ends came to 9 bases.

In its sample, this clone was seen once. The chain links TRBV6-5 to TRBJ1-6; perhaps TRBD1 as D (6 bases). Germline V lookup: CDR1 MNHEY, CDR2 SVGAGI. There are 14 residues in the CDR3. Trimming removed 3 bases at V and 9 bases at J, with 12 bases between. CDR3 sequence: CASSYQGYGSPLHF. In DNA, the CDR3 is TGTGCCAGCAGTTATCAGGGGTATGGTTCACCCCTCCACTTT.

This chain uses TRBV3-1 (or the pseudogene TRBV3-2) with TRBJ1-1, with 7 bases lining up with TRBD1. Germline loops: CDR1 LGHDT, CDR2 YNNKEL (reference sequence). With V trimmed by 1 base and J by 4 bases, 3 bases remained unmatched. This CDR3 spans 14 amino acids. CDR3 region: CASSQADRATEAFF. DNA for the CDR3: TGTGCCAGCAGCCAAGCAGACAGGGCCACTGAAGCTTTCTTT.

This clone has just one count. CDR3 region: CASSKSPPSAGASYEQYF. The CDR3 nucleotides read TGTGCCAGCAGCAAGTCCCCGCCCTCGGCGGGAGCTTCCTACGAGCAGTACTTC. V usage is TRBV21-1 and J usage is TRBJ2-7; the D call TRBD2 from the table was never checked on the DNA. TRBV21-1 is marked as a pseudogene. The CDR3 runs to 18 residues.

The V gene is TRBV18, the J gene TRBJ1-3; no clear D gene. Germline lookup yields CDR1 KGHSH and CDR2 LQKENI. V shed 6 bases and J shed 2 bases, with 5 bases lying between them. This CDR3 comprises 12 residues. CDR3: CASSGTGNTIYF. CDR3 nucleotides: TGTGCCAGCTCCGGGACTGGAAACACCATATATTTT. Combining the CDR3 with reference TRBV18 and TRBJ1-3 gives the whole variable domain NAGVMQNPRHLVRRRGQEARLRCSPMKGHSHVYWYRQLPEEGLKFMVYLQKENIIDESGMPKERFSAEFPKEGPSILRIQQVVRGDSAAYFCASSGTGNTIYFGEGSWLTVV.

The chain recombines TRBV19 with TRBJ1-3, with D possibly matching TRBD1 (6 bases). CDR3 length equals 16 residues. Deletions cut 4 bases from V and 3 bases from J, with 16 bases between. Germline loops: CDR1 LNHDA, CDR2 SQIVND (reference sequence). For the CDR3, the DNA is TGTGCCAGTAGTACCGACCCAGGGGCGAGTGGAAACACCATATATTTT. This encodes CASSTDPGASGNTIYF. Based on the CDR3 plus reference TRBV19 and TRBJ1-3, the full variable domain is DGGITQSPKYLFRKEGQNVTLSCEQNLNHDAMYWYRQDPGQGLRLIYYSQIVNDFQKGDIAEGYSVSREKKESFPLTVTSAQKNPTAFYLCASSTDPGASGNTIYFGEGSWLTVV.

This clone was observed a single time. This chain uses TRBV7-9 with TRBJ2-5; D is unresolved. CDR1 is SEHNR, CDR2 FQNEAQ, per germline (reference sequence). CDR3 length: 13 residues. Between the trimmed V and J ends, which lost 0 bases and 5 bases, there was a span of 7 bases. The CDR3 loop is CASSLAPRETQYF. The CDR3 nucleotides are TGTGCCAGCAGCTTAGCGCCGCGGGAGACCCAGTACTTC. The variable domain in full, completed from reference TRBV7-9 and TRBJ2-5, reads DTGVSQNPRHKITKRGQNVTFRCDPISEHNRLYWYRQTLGQGPEFLTYFQNEAQLEKSRLLSDRFSAERPKGSFSTLEIQRTEQGDSAMYLCASSLAPRETQYFGPGTRLLVL.

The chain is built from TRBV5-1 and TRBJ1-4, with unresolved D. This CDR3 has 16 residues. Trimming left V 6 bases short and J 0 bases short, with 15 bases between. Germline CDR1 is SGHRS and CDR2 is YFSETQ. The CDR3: CASTPGRTATNEKLFF. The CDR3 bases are TGCGCCAGCACACCGGGAAGGACTGCAACTAATGAAAAACTGTTTTTT.

CDR3 sequence: CSVELGAGNEQFF. The DNA for the CDR3 is TGCAGCGTTGAACTAGGGGCAGGCAATGAGCAGTTCTTC. This chain uses TRBV29-1 with TRBJ2-1; weak D call: TRBD1 (5 bases). Germline assignment: CDR1 SQVTM and CDR2 ANQGSEA. The CDR3 is 13 residues long. Between the trimmed V and J ends, which lost 2 bases and 6 bases, there was a span of 11 bases.

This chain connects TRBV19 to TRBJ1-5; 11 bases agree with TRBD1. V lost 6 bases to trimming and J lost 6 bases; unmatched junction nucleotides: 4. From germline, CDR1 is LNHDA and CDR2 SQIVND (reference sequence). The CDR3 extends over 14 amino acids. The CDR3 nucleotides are TGTGCCAGTAGAAAGGGGACAGGGGGTCAGCCCCAGCATTTT. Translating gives CASRKGTGGQPQHF.

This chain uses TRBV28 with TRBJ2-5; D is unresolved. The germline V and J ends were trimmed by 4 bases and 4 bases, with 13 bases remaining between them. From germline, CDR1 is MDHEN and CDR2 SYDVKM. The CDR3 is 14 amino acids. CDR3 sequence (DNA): TGTGCCAGCAGTTCCGGTCAGGAGCGAGAGACCCAGTACTTC. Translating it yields CASSSGQERETQYF.

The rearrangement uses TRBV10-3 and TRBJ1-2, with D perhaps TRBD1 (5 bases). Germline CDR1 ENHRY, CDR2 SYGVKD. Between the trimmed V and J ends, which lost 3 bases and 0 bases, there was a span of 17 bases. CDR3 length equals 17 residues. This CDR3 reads CAISDPGQGRANYGYTF. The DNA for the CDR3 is TGTGCCATCAGTGACCCAGGGCAGGGACGAGCTAACTATGGCTACACCTTC.

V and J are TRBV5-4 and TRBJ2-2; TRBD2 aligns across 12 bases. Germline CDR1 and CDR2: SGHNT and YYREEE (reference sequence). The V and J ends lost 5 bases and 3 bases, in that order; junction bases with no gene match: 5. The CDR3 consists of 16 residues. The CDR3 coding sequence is TGTGCCAGCAGTTCTAGCGGGAGGGCCGACACCGGGGAGCTGTTTTTT. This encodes CASSSSGRADTGELFF.

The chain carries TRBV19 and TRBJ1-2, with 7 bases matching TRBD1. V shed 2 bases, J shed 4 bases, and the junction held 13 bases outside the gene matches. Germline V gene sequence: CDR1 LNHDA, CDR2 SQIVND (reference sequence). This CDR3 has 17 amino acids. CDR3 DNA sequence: TGTGCCAGTAGTATACCGGTGGGAGGGGGCCGCGCCTATGGCTACACCTTC. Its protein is CASSIPVGGGRAYGYTF.

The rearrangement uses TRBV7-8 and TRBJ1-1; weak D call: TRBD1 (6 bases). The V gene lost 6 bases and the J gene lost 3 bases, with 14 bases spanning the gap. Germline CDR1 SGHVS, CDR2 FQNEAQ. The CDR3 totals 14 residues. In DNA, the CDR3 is TGTGCCAGCAGATCCAGGGAGGGGGACACTGAAGCTTTCTTT. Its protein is CASRSREGDTEAFF.

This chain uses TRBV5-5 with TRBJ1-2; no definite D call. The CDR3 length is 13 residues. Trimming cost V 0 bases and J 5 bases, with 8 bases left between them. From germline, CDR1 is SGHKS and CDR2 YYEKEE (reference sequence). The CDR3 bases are TGTGCCAGCAGCTTGGCGTCAGGATATGGCTACACCTTC. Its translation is CASSLASGYGYTF.

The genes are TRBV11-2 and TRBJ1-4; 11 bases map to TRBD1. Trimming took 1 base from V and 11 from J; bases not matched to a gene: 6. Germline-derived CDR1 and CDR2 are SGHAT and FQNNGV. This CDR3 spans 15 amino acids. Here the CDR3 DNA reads TGTGCCAGCAGCTTAGTAGGGACAGGGGGTAGTAAACTGTTTTTT. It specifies CASSLVGTGGSKLFF.

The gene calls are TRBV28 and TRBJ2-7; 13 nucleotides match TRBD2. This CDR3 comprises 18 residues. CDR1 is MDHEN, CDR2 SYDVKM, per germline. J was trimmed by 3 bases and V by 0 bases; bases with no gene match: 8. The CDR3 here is CASSLWTILAGGGYEQYF. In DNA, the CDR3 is TGTGCCAGCAGTTTATGGACCATACTAGCGGGAGGGGGCTACGAGCAGTACTTC. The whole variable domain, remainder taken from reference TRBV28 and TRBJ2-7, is DVKVTQSSRYLVKRTGEKVFLECVQDMDHENMFWYRQDPGLGLRLIYFSYDVKMKEKGDIPEGYSVSREKKERFSLILESASTNQTSMYLCASSLWTILAGGGYEQYFGPGTRLTVT.

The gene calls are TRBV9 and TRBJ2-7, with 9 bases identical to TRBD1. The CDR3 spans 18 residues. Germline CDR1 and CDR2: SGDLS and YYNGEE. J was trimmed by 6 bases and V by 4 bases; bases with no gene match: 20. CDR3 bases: TGTGCCAGCAGCTCCCCCGAGGGACAGGGCGGAATGTCTGGCGAGCAGTACGTC. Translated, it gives CASSSPEGQGGMSGEQYV.

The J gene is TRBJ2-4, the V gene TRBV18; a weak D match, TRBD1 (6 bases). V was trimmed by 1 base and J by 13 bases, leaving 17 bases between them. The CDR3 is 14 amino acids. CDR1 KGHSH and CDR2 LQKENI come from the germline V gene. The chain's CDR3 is CASSPRRDRFMQYF. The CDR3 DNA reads TGTGCCAGCTCACCACGAAGAGACAGGTTTATGCAGTACTTC.